Listed below are T cell receptor beta chains from one sample, sequenced in a study of Ad26.COV2.S vaccination and SARS-CoV-2 variants. Sequencing used immunoSEQ multiplex PCR; TCRdb keeps in-frame clones, though not all of them. This sample has 350,000 to 450,000 clones; about 91% occur once, and the top ten carry around 1.8%. This specimen was peripheral blood, taken in a trial of Ad26.COV2.S vaccine versus placebo. Source of these receptors: a person between 18 and 60 years old who received the Ad26.COV2.S COVID-19 vaccine or a placebo. CDR3s include the opening cysteine and the closing phenylalanine or tryptophan. The order of the fields is clone size, D gene, J gene, V gene, CDR3 DNA, CDR3 protein. D genes are given only for firm matches. A row's size may be missing; if present it is once, few, many or a size class.

. | . | TRBJ1-5 | TRBV7-2 | TGTGCCAGCAGCTCAGGGAGTGAAATTTGGCAGCCCCAGCATTTT | CASSSGSEIWQPQHF
. | . | TRBJ2-5 | TRBV18 | TGTGCCAGCTCACCACCCTTAGGAGGCCAAGAGACCCAGTACTTC | CASSPPLGGQETQYF
. | . | TRBJ2-1 | TRBV30 | TGTGCCTGGAGCTTGACTAGCTACAATGAGCAGTTCTTC | CAWSLTSYNEQFF
. | TRBD2 | TRBJ2-7 | TRBV7-9 | TGTGCCAGCAGCTTTCCACGAACTAGCGGGAGCTCCTACGAGCAGTACTTC | CASSFPRTSGSSYEQYF
. | . | TRBJ2-1 | TRBV7-2 | TGTGCCAGCAGCTTAGATTCGGTCGGAAATGAGCAGTTCTTC | CASSLDSVGNEQFF
. | . | TRBJ1-1 | TRBV11-3 | TGTGCCAGCAGCGCGCACATGAACACTGAAGCTTTCTTT | CASSAHMNTEAFF
. | TRBD1 | TRBJ1-5 | TRBV7-9 | TGTGCCAGCAGCCGTACAGGGGGCGCGAGCAATCAGCCCCAGCATTTT | CASSRTGGASNQPQHF
. | TRBD2 | TRBJ2-1 | TRBV9 | TGTGCCAGCAGCGTAGCGAGTAGCGGGAGTGGTAATCTCAATGAGCAGTTCTTC | CASSVASSGSGNLNEQFF
. | . | TRBJ1-5 | TRBV28 | TGTGCCAGCAGCACTGGAAGCTACCTATATCAGCCCCAGCATTTT | CASSTGSYLYQPQHF
few | . | TRBJ2-7 | TRBV21-1 | TGTGCCAGCAGCAAACGGCAGTACTTC | CASSKRQYF
. | . | TRBJ1-1 | TRBV10-3 | TGTGCCATCAGCGCGGCAGGGACCTCGAACACTGAAGCTTTCTTT | CAISAAGTSNTEAFF
. | TRBD2 | TRBJ2-1 | TRBV29-1 | TGCAGCGGATCGGGACTAGCGGATTCCTACAATGAGCAGTTCTTC | CSGSGLADSYNEQFF
once | TRBD1 | TRBJ1-5 | TRBV5-1 | TGCGCCAGCAGCTGGACAGGGGGGGGCAATCAGCCCCAGCATTTT | CASSWTGGGNQPQHF
. | . | TRBJ2-7 | TRBV10-3 | TGTGCCATCAGTTTAGCGGTCGGGACCTACGAGCAGTACTTC | CAISLAVGTYEQYF
. | . | TRBJ2-1 | TRBV6-4 | TGTGCCAGCAGTAGCCGGACGGCGGGCAATGAGCAGTTCTTC | CASSSRTAGNEQFF
. | . | TRBJ2-1 | TRBV25-1 | TGTGCCAGCAGTGAAGCTCCTTCGTACAATGAGCAGTTCTTC | CASSEAPSYNEQFF
. | . | TRBJ1-2 | TRBV20-1 | TGCAGTGCTAGGGTGGTCGATGGCTACACCTTC | CSARVVDGYTF
. | . | TRBJ1-3 | TRBV5-1 | TGCGCCAGCAGCTTGGGTACGGGGGCTGGAAACACCATATATTTT | CASSLGTGAGNTIYF
. | TRBD2 | TRBJ2-2 | TRBV7-8 | TGTGCCAGCAGCCAGAGCTTGACGGGAGGGGGCACCGGGGAGCTGTTTTTT | CASSQSLTGGGTGELFF
. | . | TRBJ1-5 | TRBV6-5 | TGTGCCAGCAGTTACTCGAGGCATCAGCCCCAGCATTTT | CASSYSRHQPQHF
. | TRBD2 | TRBJ2-3 | TRBV11-2 | TGTGCCAGCTCCGGGGGGGATACGCAGTATTTT | CASSGGDTQYF
few | . | TRBJ1-1 | TRBV5-4 | TGTGCCAGCAGCTTGCGGACGAACACTGAAGCTTTCTTT | CASSLRTNTEAFF
. | TRBD1 | TRBJ2-4 | TRBV11-2 | TGTGCCAGCAGCTTGGAGACAGGGGGGAACATTCAGTACTTC | CASSLETGGNIQYF
. | . | TRBJ1-2 | TRBV6-5 | TGTGCCAGCAGGGTGGGAGGGTTCTATGGCTACACCTTC | CASRVGGFYGYTF
once | TRBD2 | TRBJ2-1 | TRBV30 | TGTGCCTGGAGTCTCCGACTAGCGGGAGGGAATGAGCAGTTCTTC | CAWSLRLAGGNEQFF
. | . | TRBJ2-1 | TRBV2 | TGTGCCAGCATCCGGGACTCCACCTACAATGAGCAGTTCTTC | CASIRDSTYNEQFF
. | TRBD2 | TRBJ2-1 | TRBV6-5 | TGTGCCAGCAGTTACGCTAGCGGGGGATTGGAGCAGTTCTTC | CASSYASGGLEQFF
. | . | TRBJ2-3 | TRBV3-1/TRBV3-2 | TGTGCCAGCAGACCTTCTAGCACAGATACGCAGTATTTT | CASRPSSTDTQYF
. | . | TRBJ2-4 | TRBV28 | TGTGCCAGCAGGCCCGGGACTTGGGGGGCCAAAAACATTCAGTACTTC | CASRPGTWGAKNIQYF
few | . | TRBJ1-1 | TRBV30 | TGTGCCTGGAGTGTACAGGGCACAATTCGGACTGAAGCTTTCTTT | CAWSVQGTIRTEAFF
. | . | TRBJ2-7 | TRBV29-1 | TGCAGCGTTGCCGGGTCAGTCACCTACGAGCAGTACTTC | CSVAGSVTYEQYF
. | . | TRBJ1-1 | TRBV5-6 | TGTGCCAGCGCGACAGCGAACACTGAAGCTTTCTTT | CASATANTEAFF
. | TRBD2 | TRBJ2-7 | TRBV7-2 | TGTGCCAGCAGCCGGGGAGGTAGCGGGAGATTTCAGTTCTTTGAGCAGTACTTC | CASSRGGSGRFQFFEQYF
. | . | TRBJ1-6 | TRBV7-2 | TGTGCCAGCAGTCCCGGTAGCTCCTATAATTCACCCCTCCACTTT | CASSPGSSYNSPLHF
. | . | TRBJ2-5 | TRBV18 | TGTGCCAGCTCACCACCGGACGCCGGGAGAGAGACCCAGTACTTC | CASSPPDAGRETQYF
. | TRBD2 | TRBJ2-7 | TRBV30 | TGTGCCTGGAGTGTTTCACTAGCGGGAGGTCACGAGCAGTACTTC | CAWSVSLAGGHEQYF
. | . | TRBJ2-2 | TRBV2 | TGTGCCAGCAGTCTACTTAGCACCGGGGAGCTGTTTTTT | CASSLLSTGELFF
. | TRBD1 | TRBJ2-7 | TRBV24-1 | TGTGCCACCAGTACGGGACAGGGCCGATACGAGCAGTACTTC | CATSTGQGRYEQYF
. | . | TRBJ2-5 | TRBV10-3 | TGTGCCATCAGCCTGGGGGGACGGTACCAAGAGACCCAGTACTTC | CAISLGGRYQETQYF
. | TRBD1 | TRBJ2-3 | TRBV28 | TGTGCCAGCAGTCAGGACAGGCTCTTGCTCCGGGATACGCAGTATTTT | CASSQDRLLLRDTQYF
. | TRBD1 | TRBJ1-1 | TRBV11-2 | TGTGCCAGCAGCATTTCGACAGGGGGCGAAAACACTGAAGCTTTCTTT | CASSISTGGENTEAFF
once | . | TRBJ2-3 | TRBV7-2 | TGTGCCAGCAGCTTTTGGTCAGGGAGCGATACGCAGTATTTT | CASSFWSGSDTQYF
. | TRBD1 | TRBJ1-2 | TRBV5-1 | TGCGCCAGCAGAATCGGGACAGGGGGCGGCGGCTACACCTTC | CASRIGTGGGGYTF
once | . | TRBJ2-7 | TRBV5-4 | TGTGCCAGCAGCTTGGCCCCAGGGAACGAGCAGTACTTC | CASSLAPGNEQYF
. | . | TRBJ2-7 | TRBV7-2 | TGTGCCAGCAGCTTAAGCAGAATCTACGAGCAGTACTTC | CASSLSRIYEQYF
few | TRBD2 | TRBJ2-3 | TRBV6-4 | TGTGCCAGCAGTGACTCTAGCGGGAGAGATACGCAGTATTTT | CASSDSSGRDTQYF
. | . | TRBJ1-2 | TRBV9 | TGTGCCAGCAGCGTAGATGCAGGGAGGAACTATGGCTACACCTTC | CASSVDAGRNYGYTF
. | . | TRBJ2-2 | TRBV7-3 | TGTGCCAGCAGCCCCCTCCCCGGGACATATTCTCTCGGGGAGCTGTTTTTT | CASSPLPGTYSLGELFF
. | . | TRBJ2-2 | TRBV5-1 | TGCGCCAGCAGCTTGCAATTCACAGCGAACACCGGGGAGCTGTTTTTT | CASSLQFTANTGELFF
. | TRBD1 | TRBJ1-1 | TRBV7-2 | TGTGCCAGCAGCCAGGGACAGGTGAACACTGAAGCTTTCTTT | CASSQGQVNTEAFF
. | . | TRBJ2-2 | TRBV12-1 | TGTGCCAGCAGCTTTGCAGTCGAGACTAGCATGTGGGAGCTGTTTTTT | CASSFAVETSMWELFF